The source of this T cell receptor beta chain is a study of blood T cells in healthy people across ages. Germline CDR1 reads SGHRS; CDR2 reads YFSETQ. This CDR3 is built from 15 residues. Turning to this clonotype: Its ends do not fully match the called genes, so a read error is possible.

Sample-barcoded 5' priming and a J-beta primer mix drove a second PCR of 7 to 11 cycles. MiXCR, applied by TCRdb to the 5' RACE reads, yields one record per CDR3 protein. The sample lists 700,000 to 850,000 distinct CDR3 sequences, under 40% occurring once. This clonotype was obtained from a man younger than 35 in good health. Sample: blood. The V and J genes are TRBV5-1 and TRBJ2-1; 7 bases align to TRBD2. The CDR3 loop reads CASRAGRSSDNEQFF. CDR3 nucleotide sequence: TGCGCCAGCAGAGCGGGACGGAGCTCCGACAATGAGCAGTTCTTT.